A single sample is the source of the 18 T cell receptor beta chains below, sequenced in a study of molecular identifiers for immune sequencing clone quantification. From the PCR reads, TCRdb called clonotypes with MiXCR, one entry per CDR3 protein. This table holds over 300,000 distinct CDR3 sequences, roughly a quarter found once. The sequenced material came from naive CD8+ T cells from blood, with Jurkat cell RNA spiked in. Sample subset: FACS-sorted CD8+CD4-CCR7+CD45RA+ naive T cells. The receptors derive from a human donor in good health. Some libraries in this study had Jurkat cell RNA spiked in.

In its sample, this clonotype was seen a few times. The CDR3 loop is CASSPGSTPNEQFF. CDR3 nucleotides: TGTGCCAGCAGCCCGGGAAGTACCCCCAATGAGCAGTTCTTC. This chain links TRBV12-3 or TRBV12-4 with TRBJ2-1; the D gene is possibly TRBD2 (5 bases). The CDR3 contains 14 residues. The V end lost 6 bases, the J end lost 6 bases, and 15 bases lay between the germline ends.

This sequence joins TRBV7-9 and TRBJ2-1; D may correspond to TRBD1 or TRBD2 (6 bases each). Germline-derived CDR1 and CDR2 are SEHNR and FQNEAQ (reference sequence). This CDR3 region has 13 residues. The germline V and J ends were trimmed by 4 bases and 12 bases, with 16 bases remaining between them. In nucleotides, the CDR3 is TGTGCCAGCAGCTCTAGCGTGCAGGGGAGGCAGTTCTTC. Amino acids: CASSSSVQGRQFF. The complete variable domain, with remaining parts taken from reference TRBV7-9 and TRBJ2-1, reads DTGVSQNPRHKITKRGQNVTFRCDPISEHNRLYWYRQTLGQGPEFLTYFQNEAQLEKSRLLSDRFSAERPKGSFSTLEIQRTEQGDSAMYLCASSSSVQGRQFFGPGTRLTVL.

The rearrangement uses TRBV15 and TRBJ2-7, with a weak D call TRBD1 (7 bases). Per the germline V gene, CDR1 is LNHNV and CDR2 is YYDKDF (reference sequence). The CDR3 loop spans 16 amino acids. The V end lost 0 bases, the J end lost 1 base, and 13 bases lay between the germline ends. The CDR3 reads CATSRDGPGGSYEQYF. In DNA form, the CDR3 reads TGTGCCACCAGCAGAGACGGTCCAGGGGGGTCCTACGAGCAGTACTTC. Supplemented by reference TRBV15 and TRBJ2-7, the full variable domain reads DAMVIQNPRYQVTQFGKPVTLSCSQTLNHNVMYWYQQKSSQAPKLLFHYYDKDFNNEADTPDNFQSRRPNTSFCFLDIRSPGLGDTAMYLCATSRDGPGGSYEQYFGPGTRLTVT.

This clonotype was found a few times. J is TRBJ2-3 and V is TRBV20-1; 12 positions match TRBD2. After removal of 1 base from V and 2 bases from J, the junction contained 4 bases not matched to a gene. Germline CDR1 reads DFQATT; CDR2 reads SNEGSKA (reference sequence). This CDR3 comprises 16 residues. Here the CDR3 reads CSARGLAGDVTDTQYF. As DNA, the CDR3 is TGCAGTGCTAGAGGACTAGCGGGGGATGTCACAGATACGCAGTATTTT.

Remarks on this clonotype: This could be a read error, since a much larger clone is one nucleotide away. The CDR3 DNA reads TGTGCCAGCACCCGCGGGGGCCAAGAGCCCCAGTACTTC. It encodes CASTRGGQEPQYF. The chain has TRBV12-3 or TRBV12-4 and TRBJ2-5, with D possibly being TRBD2 (7 bases). This CDR3 region has 13 residues.

This clonotype was counted at least ten times. The chain combines TRBV4-3 with TRBJ1-1; no reliable D call. Germline V gene data show CDR1 as LGHNA and CDR2 as YSLEER. The CDR3 has 15 residues. Trimming pared 0 bases from V and 4 bases from J, leaving 12 bases between. The CDR3 reads CASSQDWGSPTEAFF. For the CDR3, the DNA is TGCGCCAGCAGCCAAGATTGGGGTTCGCCCACTGAAGCTTTCTTT.

The chain couples TRBV7-9 to TRBJ1-5; the D gene is possibly TRBD1 (6 bases). This CDR3 is built from 14 residues. V dropped 4 bases and J dropped 6 bases, with 13 bases sitting between them. Germline V lookup: CDR1 SEHNR, CDR2 FQNEAQ (reference sequence). CDR3 in amino acids: CASSSSRGSQPQHF. The CDR3 coding sequence is TGTGCCAGCAGCTCCAGCAGGGGAAGTCAGCCCCAGCATTTT.

With regard to this clonotype: This sequence may be a read error, since a much larger clone differs from it by one base. The chain links TRBV28 to TRBJ2-7; no clear D. The CDR3 has 14 amino acids. Germline V lookup: CDR1 MDHEN, CDR2 SYDVKM. V lost 3 bases to trimming and J lost 3 bases, with 12 bases between them. CDR3 sequence reads: CASSFSALRYEQYF. CDR3 nucleotide sequence: TGTGCCAGCAGTTTTTCGGCCCTACGCTACGAGCAGTACTTC.

CDR3 sequence (DNA): TGTGCCAGCAGCGGACCGGACAGACCAGCCTACGAGCAGTACTTC. Protein sequence: CASSGPDRPAYEQYF. The chain combines TRBV11-2 with TRBJ2-7; tentative D call: TRBD1 (6 bases). The V gene lost 5 bases and the J gene lost 2 bases, with 16 bases spanning the gap. The CDR3 extends over 15 amino acids. Per the germline V gene, CDR1 is SGHAT and CDR2 is FQNNGV.

CDR3 protein: CAISEGGIDTQYF. CDR3 DNA sequence: TGTGCCATCAGTGAGGGGGGAATTGACACGCAGTATTTT. This chain joins TRBV10-3 and TRBJ2-3; the D call may be TRBD1 or TRBD2 (5 bases each). V lost 2 bases, J lost 9 bases, and 12 bases lay in between. This CDR3 region has 13 residues. CDR1 ENHRY and CDR2 SYGVKD come from the germline V gene.

This chain uses TRBV5-1 with TRBJ1-1; tentative D call: TRBD1 (6 bases). The germline V gene has CDR1 SGHRS and CDR2 YFSETQ. The V end lost 0 bases, the J end lost 0 bases, and 9 bases lay between the germline ends. CDR3 length equals 15 residues. CDR3 DNA: TGCGCCAGCAGCTTGGACAGGGAATTGAACACTGAAGCTTTCTTT. Translated, it gives CASSLDRELNTEAFF.

This clonotype was seen at least ten times. The chain recombines TRBV6-5 with TRBJ2-3; D not resolved. V was clipped by 6 bases and J by 0 bases, with 13 bases between them. The CDR3 has 15 amino acids. Germline V lookup: CDR1 MNHEY, CDR2 SVGAGI. CDR3 residues: CASSQHQTSTDTQYF. Here the CDR3 DNA reads TGTGCCAGCAGCCAACACCAAACTAGCACAGATACGCAGTATTTT.

This clonotype was seen more than once but under ten times. This sequence joins TRBV27 and TRBJ2-7; 11 bases line up with TRBD2. The germline V gene encodes CDR1 MNHEY and CDR2 SMNVEV (reference sequence). The length of the CDR3 is 14 residues. The V segment lost 2 bases and the J segment 6 bases; nucleotides outside the gene matches: 3. CDR3 DNA sequence: TGTGCCAGCAGTTTAATAGCGGGGGGGCGCGAGCAGTACTTC. Its protein is CASSLIAGGREQYF.

This chain uses TRBV13 with TRBJ2-3; 7 bases align to TRBD1. The ends lost 7 bases at V and 4 bases at J; junction bases unmatched: 11. The germline V gene has CDR1 PRHDT and CDR2 FYEKMQ (reference sequence). The CDR3 loop spans 15 amino acids. Written as DNA, the CDR3 is TGTGCCAGCAATCCCGGGACAGAGGGCGCAGATACGCAGTATTTT. Its translation is CASNPGTEGADTQYF.

This chain's CDR3 is CASSPSGDSREQYF. The CDR3 region has the DNA TGCGCCAGCAGCCCCTCGGGAGACTCCCGCGAGCAGTACTTC. J is TRBJ2-7 and V is TRBV4-1, with D maybe TRBD2 (6 bases). The CDR3 totals 14 residues. V lost 4 bases and J 6 bases, leaving 16 bases between the germline ends. Germline V gives CDR1 MGHRA, CDR2 YSYEKL.

Concerning this clonotype: This may arise from a read error, as a much more abundant clone is one base away. Given the absence of the conserved phenylalanine or tryptophan at the CDR3 end, a read error is likely. V gene TRBV7-9 combines with J gene TRBJ2-7; 7 positions match TRBD1. Germline values: CDR1 SEHNR, CDR2 FQNEAQ (reference sequence). This CDR3 is built from 16 residues. V shed 4 bases, J shed 0 bases, and the junction held 9 bases outside the gene matches. The CDR3 DNA is TGTGCCAGCAGCTCGGCCGGGACAGTTACCTCCTACGAGCAGTACTAC. It is translated as CASSSAGTVTSYEQYY.

This clonotype was recorded only once. One end of the junction is discordant with germline, which a read error may explain. J is TRBJ2-5 and V is TRBV4-3, with D perhaps being TRBD1 or TRBD2 (5 bases each). The CDR3 is 16 residues long. From germline, CDR1 is LGHNA and CDR2 YSLEER. CDR3 in DNA: TGCGCCAGCAGCCAAGACCCCGGAGGCAGCCCAGGGACCCAGCACTTC. This sequence encodes CASSQDPGGSPGTQHF.

This chain joins TRBV11-3 and TRBJ2-1; 13 positions match TRBD2. With V trimmed by 5 bases and J by 0 bases, 7 bases remained unmatched. Germline lookup yields CDR1 SGHNT and CDR2 YENEEA. This CDR3 has 18 residues. As DNA, the CDR3 is TGTGCCAGCAGCGCCGGGACTAGCGGGATTAGCTCCTACAATGAGCAGTTCTTC. Its translation is CASSAGTSGISSYNEQFF.